A selection of T cell receptor beta chains follows, all from one sample in a study of monozygotic twins with inflammatory bowel disease. TCRdb re-called the 5' RACE reads and catalogs CDR3 proteins one per entry, DNA excluded. This sample's clone table lists approximately 330,000 distinct CDR3 sequences. Sequencing used blood. These receptor sequences come from a human donor with ulcerative colitis or Crohn's disease, or a healthy co-twin of an affected twin (not recorded which). The CDR3 runs from the conserved cysteine through the conserved F or W. Fields, in order: CDR3 length, J gene, V gene, CDR3 protein.

len: 15
j_gene: TRBJ2-3
v_gene: TRBV7-7
CDR3aa: CASSPQGSSTDTQYF

len: 15
j_gene: TRBJ2-1
v_gene: TRBV4-1
CDR3aa: CASSQDWPNGYEQFF

len: 14
j_gene: TRBJ2-3
v_gene: TRBV30
CDR3aa: CAWRTGARTDTQYF

len: 17
j_gene: TRBJ2-7
v_gene: TRBV7-9
CDR3aa: CASSLPLSGQTSYEQYF

len: 14
j_gene: TRBJ2-1
v_gene: TRBV5-6
CDR3aa: CASSTSPRANEQFF

len: 14
j_gene: TRBJ1-6
v_gene: TRBV7-2
CDR3aa: CASSPGFYNSPLHF

len: 15
j_gene: TRBJ2-7
v_gene: TRBV20-1
CDR3aa: CSASGVYRAPYEQYF

len: 14
j_gene: TRBJ2-1
v_gene: TRBV20-1
CDR3aa: CSARAGTVYNEQFF

len: 13
j_gene: TRBJ1-5
v_gene: TRBV20-1
CDR3aa: CSARDPRGQPQHF

len: 14
j_gene: TRBJ2-7
v_gene: TRBV10-3
CDR3aa: CAISDPGQGYEQYF

len: 14
j_gene: TRBJ2-7
v_gene: TRBV6-1
CDR3aa: CASRLAGLSYEQYF

len: 15
j_gene: TRBJ1-5
v_gene: TRBV28
CDR3aa: CASSFRSLSNQPQHF

len: 14
j_gene: TRBJ2-7
v_gene: TRBV20-1
CDR3aa: CSASSRLGGYEQYF

len: 13
j_gene: TRBJ1-1
v_gene: TRBV2
CDR3aa: CASDRTENTEAFF

len: 14
j_gene: TRBJ1-6
v_gene: TRBV27
CDR3aa: CASTGSSYNSPLHF

len: 16
j_gene: TRBJ2-2
v_gene: TRBV5-1
CDR3aa: CASSLEGAPFAGELFF

len: 16
j_gene: TRBJ2-2
v_gene: TRBV20-1
CDR3aa: CSARLAGGIRTGELFF

len: 12
j_gene: TRBJ2-7
v_gene: TRBV25-1
CDR3aa: CASSEFFYEQYF

len: 14
j_gene: TRBJ2-7
v_gene: TRBV5-6
CDR3aa: CASSLVRGRNEQYF

len: 15
j_gene: TRBJ1-3
v_gene: TRBV30
CDR3aa: CASTDRRSSGNTIYF

len: 13
j_gene: TRBJ2-7
v_gene: TRBV6-1
CDR3aa: CASSEGGRNEQYF

len: 15
j_gene: TRBJ2-5
v_gene: TRBV5-1
CDR3aa: CASSLEPGLVGTQYF

len: 13
j_gene: TRBJ2-7
v_gene: TRBV18
CDR3aa: CASASGASYEQYF

len: 13
j_gene: TRBJ1-2
v_gene: TRBV30
CDR3aa: CAWDRTGKTGYTF

len: 14
j_gene: TRBJ2-7
v_gene: TRBV7-8
CDR3aa: CASSVTDRVYEQYF

len: 13
j_gene: TRBJ1-2
v_gene: TRBV5-1
CDR3aa: CASVEPGGNGYTF

len: 15
j_gene: TRBJ2-3
v_gene: TRBV24-1
CDR3aa: CATSAGAGRGDTQYF

len: 13
j_gene: TRBJ2-5
v_gene: TRBV11-2
CDR3aa: CASRALRSPTQYF

len: 18
j_gene: TRBJ2-1
v_gene: TRBV12-5
CDR3aa: CASGPSGGLLSSYNEQFF

len: 14
j_gene: TRBJ2-1
v_gene: TRBV6-1
CDR3aa: CASTREGAHNEQFF

len: 13
j_gene: TRBJ1-2
v_gene: TRBV29-1
CDR3aa: CSVIVTGGSGYTF

len: 15
j_gene: TRBJ2-7
v_gene: TRBV7-2
CDR3aa: CASSLLGGIDYEQYF

len: 14
j_gene: TRBJ2-7
v_gene: TRBV10-3
CDR3aa: CAISESERNYEQYF

len: 13
j_gene: TRBJ1-2
v_gene: TRBV18
CDR3aa: CASSAEGNYGYTF

len: 15
j_gene: TRBJ2-7
v_gene: TRBV7-9
CDR3aa: CASSSGSRYLYEQYF

len: 17
j_gene: TRBJ2-2
v_gene: TRBV5-1
CDR3aa: CASSRGSGTSSAGELFF

len: 13
j_gene: TRBJ1-1
v_gene: TRBV5-1
CDR3aa: CASSPGQYTEAFF

len: 15
j_gene: TRBJ1-3
v_gene: TRBV10-3
CDR3aa: CAVTGSADWGNTIYF

len: 14
j_gene: TRBJ1-5
v_gene: TRBV4-1
CDR3aa: CASSQVTRDQPQHF

len: 19
j_gene: TRBJ2-3
v_gene: TRBV14
CDR3aa: CASSQETLGLAVPTDTQYF

len: 15
j_gene: TRBJ2-2
v_gene: TRBV5-1
CDR3aa: CASSRGTANTGELFF

len: 15
j_gene: TRBJ2-7
v_gene: TRBV2
CDR3aa: CASSCLRPGSYEQYF

len: 14
j_gene: TRBJ2-3
v_gene: TRBV9
CDR3aa: CASKKDPGTDTQYF